This is a list of T cell receptor beta chains from one sample in a study of post-analysis software for immune sequencing data. TCRdb reprocessed the PCR reads via MiXCR and lists one record per CDR3 protein. The table includes fewer than 850,000 distinct CDR3 sequences, more than 45% detected once. The sequenced sample was blood. All receptors derive from a girl between 5 and 17 years old with multiple sclerosis. Both conserved end residues are part of each CDR3. The D gene is left open where the match is weak. Expanded clones are given a class, and other clones once, few, many or no size at all.

D gene	V gene	J gene	clone size	CDR3 protein	CDR3 DNA
.	TRBV10-3	TRBJ1-6	.	CAISESGSYNSPLHF	TGTGCCATCAGTGAGTCGGGCTCCTATAATTCACCCCTCCACTTT
TRBD2	TRBV24-1	TRBJ2-7	.	CATSTLLAGESGEQYF	TGTGCCACCTCAACCCTATTAGCGGGAGAGTCTGGTGAGCAGTACTTC
TRBD2	TRBV6-6	TRBJ2-3	.	CASSYSLSGRRTDTQYF	TGTGCCAGCAGTTACTCCCTCAGCGGGAGGCGCACAGATACGCAGTATTTT
.	TRBV29-1	TRBJ2-1	.	CSVVTTTSSYNEQFF	TGCAGCGTTGTCACGACTACGAGCTCCTACAATGAGCAGTTCTTC
.	TRBV12-3/TRBV12-4	TRBJ2-7	few	CASSPVSAGEQYF	TGTGCCAGCAGTCCCGTCTCGGCCGGCGAGCAGTACTTC
TRBD2	TRBV5-1	TRBJ2-7	.	CASSLEASGYYEQYF	TGCGCCAGCAGCTTGGAGGCTAGCGGGTACTACGAGCAGTACTTC
.	TRBV27	TRBJ2-6	.	CASSHASGANVLTF	TGTGCCAGCAGTCACGCTTCTGGGGCCAACGTCCTGACTTTC
.	TRBV12-3/TRBV12-4	TRBJ1-1	.	CASLPGRTVSAFF	TGTGCCAGTCTACCGGGACGGACCGTAAGTGCTTTCTTT
TRBD2	TRBV24-1	TRBJ2-7	.	CATSDLRGGSYNEQYF	TGTGCCACCAGTGATTTGCGGGGGGGCTCCTACAATGAACAGTACTTC
.	TRBV4-3	TRBJ1-2	.	CASSQVRGTAYGYTF	TGCGCCAGCAGCCAAGTACGAGGCACTGCTTATGGCTACACCTTC
TRBD2	TRBV9	TRBJ2-7	few	CASSSPLSGSSYEQYF	TGTGCCAGCAGCTCCCCGTTAAGCGGGAGCTCCTACGAGCAGTACTTC
.	TRBV15	TRBJ1-5	.	CATSSTWAYSNQPQHF	TGTGCCACCAGCAGTACGTGGGCATATAGCAATCAGCCCCAGCATTTT
.	TRBV6-1	TRBJ2-7	.	CASSEASLGGSGYEQYF	TGTGCCAGCAGTGAAGCCTCCCTGGGTGGTAGCGGCTACGAGCAGTACTTC
.	TRBV29-1	TRBJ2-7	.	CSGGLGYEQYF	TGCAGCGGCGGCCTAGGATACGAGCAGTACTTC
TRBD2	TRBV10-3	TRBJ2-7	.	CAINGGRADEQYF	TGTGCCATCAACGGCGGGAGGGCGGATGAGCAGTACTTC
.	TRBV5-1	TRBJ2-4	once	CASRRLAAEEEQYF	TGCGCCAGCCGGCGGCTGGCGGCGGAAGAAGAGCAGTACTTC
.	TRBV2	TRBJ2-7	.	CASSESQAEGYEQYF	TGTGCCAGCAGTGAATCCCAAGCGGAAGGTTACGAGCAGTACTTC
.	TRBV28	TRBJ2-6	few	CASSLGRPSLIGANVLTF	TGTGCCAGCAGTTTAGGCCGACCGAGTCTGATCGGGGCCAACGTCCTGACTTTC
TRBD1	TRBV27	TRBJ2-1	.	CASSLLGTGGRNEQFF	TGTGCCAGCAGTTTATTAGGGACAGGGGGTCGAAATGAGCAGTTCTTC
.	TRBV12-3/TRBV12-4	TRBJ2-3	many	CASSPGRADTQYF	TGTGCCAGCAGTCCGGGTAGGGCAGATACGCAGTATTTT
.	TRBV7-6	TRBJ2-7	.	CASSPKGGIGEQYF	TGTGCCAGCAGCCCTAAGGGGGGCATCGGCGAGCAGTACTTC
.	TRBV12-3/TRBV12-4	TRBJ1-5	.	CASSPLGYSNQPQHF	TGTGCCAGCAGTCCCCTTGGGTATAGCAATCAGCCCCAGCATTTT
TRBD1	TRBV7-9	TRBJ1-2	.	CASSPPGQAKDGYTF	TGTGCCAGCAGCCCACCGGGACAGGCTAAGGATGGCTACACCTTC
.	TRBV7-6	TRBJ2-7	.	CASSLVPGASSEQYF	TGTGCCAGCAGCTTAGTGCCGGGGGCGAGTAGTGAGCAGTACTTC
.	TRBV7-2	TRBJ2-5	.	CASSLGGSAETQYF	TGTGCCAGCAGCTTAGGTGGGAGTGCTGAGACCCAGTACTTC
TRBD1	TRBV7-2	TRBJ2-5	.	CASSLLSPGTGQETQYF	TGTGCCAGCAGCTTATTGTCTCCAGGGACAGGTCAAGAGACCCAGTACTTC
TRBD2	TRBV12-3/TRBV12-4	TRBJ2-1	few	CASSLGGSLRSEQFF	TGTGCCAGCTCCCTGGGGGGGTCATTAAGGAGTGAGCAGTTCTTC
TRBD2	TRBV20-1	TRBJ2-5	.	CSARTRLLAGEETQYF	TGCAGTGCTAGAACCCGCCTACTAGCGGGAGAGGAGACCCAGTACTTC